These 10 T cell receptor beta chains share one sample of origin, sequenced in a study of CXCR3-negative and CXCR3-positive naive CD8 T cells. In preparing the TRB cDNA libraries, 5' RACE with UMI labels was used. No DNA is given; TCRdb re-called the 5' RACE reads and lists each CDR3 protein once. The repertoire table contains some 85,000 distinct CDR3 sequences. The study, taken as a whole, reports: Higher TRB CDR3 hydrophobicity marked CXCR3-positive naive cells relative to CXCR3-negative naive cells.

No antigen has been identified for these receptors. The sample taken for sequencing was naive CXCR3+ CD8+ T cells from blood. Sample subset: CD45RO-CCR7+CD27+CD95- naive CD8+ T cells expressing CXCR3 (TNR3+). These receptors came from a human donor in good health. Some clones in this sample may be carry-over from other donors' samples.

The genes are TRBV5-6 and TRBJ2-1; TCRdb's D call of TRBD2 is untestable without DNA. Germline V gene sequence: CDR1 SGHDT, CDR2 YYEEEE. The CDR3 loop spans 19 amino acids. CDR3 in amino acids: CASSLAAGTRTSLHNEQFF.

The J gene is TRBJ2-5, the V gene TRBV28. This CDR3 has 14 residues. CDR1 and CDR2 from the germline V gene are MDHEN and SYDVKM. The CDR3 region is CASSLIGFQETQYF.

The chain recombines TRBV19 with TRBJ2-1; the TCRdb D gene call, TRBD2, has no DNA to confirm it. Germline CDR1 is LNHDA and CDR2 is SQIVND (reference sequence). The CDR3 sequence is 17 residues long. CDR3 protein: CATTGTSGTSSYNEQFF.

The gene calls are TRBV27 and TRBJ1-5. This CDR3 contains 14 residues. The germline gives CDR1 MNHEY, CDR2 SMNVEV (reference sequence). CDR3 in amino acids: CASSLAVSNQPQHF.

This sequence joins TRBV5-1 and TRBJ1-1. Germline CDR1 and CDR2: SGHRS and YFSETQ. The CDR3 contains 15 residues. CDR3 protein: CASSLETPVNTEAFF. The entire variable domain, with the rest obtained from reference TRBV5-1 and TRBJ1-1, is as follows: KAGVTQTPRYLIKTRGQQVTLSCSPISGHRSVSWYQQTPGQGLQFLFEYFSETQRNKGNFPGRFSGRQFSNSRSEMNVSTLELGDSALYLCASSLETPVNTEAFFGQGTRLTVV.

V is TRBV27 and J is TRBJ2-3; TCRdb proposes TRBD1, but this gene call is untestable without DNA. CDR3 length equals 14 residues. Germline V gene lookup returns CDR1 MNHEY and CDR2 SMNVEV (reference sequence). The CDR3 loop reads CASSLGQGSDTQYF.

The chain carries TRBV12-3 or TRBV12-4 and TRBJ2-1; TCRdb's D call, TRBD1, is unchecked because there is no DNA. This CDR3 region has 15 residues. This chain's CDR3 is CASNSGTGHYNEQFF.

J is TRBJ1-1 and V is TRBV28. The CDR3 covers 12 residues. The germline gives CDR1 MDHEN, CDR2 SYDVKM. The CDR3 here is CASTRGTTEAFF.

This chain's CDR3 is CASSPLRLLKTDTQYF. The V gene is TRBV12-3 or TRBV12-4, the J gene TRBJ2-3; the D call of TRBD2 rests on TCRdb alone, since no DNA is present to check it. The CDR3 is 16 amino acids.

The V call is TRBV7-9, the J call TRBJ2-7; absent DNA, TCRdb's TRBD2 call cannot be checked. Germline-derived CDR1 and CDR2 are SEHNR and FQNEAQ (reference sequence). The CDR3 runs 13 residues. CDR3 in amino acids: CASTSGLSYEQYF.